The clone carrying this TCR beta chain was counted a few times. The antigen is not known. This entry belongs to a study of T cell repertoires in cytomegalovirus infection. Overall study findings and caveats: Identification of carriers of CMV plus the relevant HLA was achieved through cumulative public TCR beta family frequency.

Trimming cost V 3 bases and J 2 bases, with 14 bases left between them. Germline loops: CDR1 SGDLS, CDR2 YYNGEE. The CDR3 is 15 residues long. TCRdb fed the reads into MiXCR, producing one record per CDR3 protein. The sample carries 80,000 or so distinct CDR3 sequences, 20% to 30% recorded once. Material: CD8+ T cells from cultured PBMCs, obtained from culture after CMV antigen stimulation. The receptor comes from a human donor in good health (CMV status not recorded). Some clones in this sample may be carry-over from other donors' samples. This chain uses TRBV9 with TRBJ2-5; D possibly corresponds to TRBD2 (7 bases). The CDR3 protein is CASSEGGGQQETQYF. The DNA for the CDR3 is TGTGCCAGCAGCGAAGGGGGGGGGCAGCAAGAGACCCAGTACTTC.